This T cell receptor (beta chain) stems from a study of vaccination and CD4 T cells after COVID-19. In the study overall: Stimulation of the cells used overlapping spike peptide pools from SARS-CoV-2 and from the common cold coronaviruses HCoV-NL63, HCoV-OC43 and HCoV-229E.

Study results and limitations: Within the convalescent patients, spike mono-reactivity was found in 304 of 307 vaccine-specific clones.

This clonotype was seen a few times. The antigen remains undetermined. Treatment meaning: roughly 10-day PBMC culture with coronavirus spike peptide pools or control peptides (ViraFEST assay). Peptide pools at approximately 10 ug/ml, together with approximately 9.6 IU/ml IL-2, were added to cultures of about 2 million PBMCs per well. This CDR3 has 16 amino acids. Trimming removed 2 bases from V and 6 bases from J; junction bases left unmatched: 14. Germline lookup yields CDR1 DFQATT and CDR2 SNEGSKA (reference sequence). Sequencing of cultured CD4+ T cell DNA used the Oncomine TCR Beta short-read assay. Genomic DNA was isolated from cultured CD4+ T cells. One entry per CDR3 protein, called by TCRdb with MiXCR from the PCR reads. The sample gives about 20,000 distinct CDR3 sequences, approximately 50% of which show up once; roughly 9.3% is in the top ten.

The source of this sequence is a human donor who had recovered from COVID-19. V is TRBV20-1 and J is TRBJ2-7, with 9 positions matching TRBD2. The sequencing input was CD4+ T cells from blood, cultured in vitro. CDR3 in amino acids: CSARSVAGVMSPEQYF. The CDR3 coding sequence is TGCAGTGCTAGAAGTGTAGCGGGGGTAATGAGTCCCGAGCAGTACTTC.